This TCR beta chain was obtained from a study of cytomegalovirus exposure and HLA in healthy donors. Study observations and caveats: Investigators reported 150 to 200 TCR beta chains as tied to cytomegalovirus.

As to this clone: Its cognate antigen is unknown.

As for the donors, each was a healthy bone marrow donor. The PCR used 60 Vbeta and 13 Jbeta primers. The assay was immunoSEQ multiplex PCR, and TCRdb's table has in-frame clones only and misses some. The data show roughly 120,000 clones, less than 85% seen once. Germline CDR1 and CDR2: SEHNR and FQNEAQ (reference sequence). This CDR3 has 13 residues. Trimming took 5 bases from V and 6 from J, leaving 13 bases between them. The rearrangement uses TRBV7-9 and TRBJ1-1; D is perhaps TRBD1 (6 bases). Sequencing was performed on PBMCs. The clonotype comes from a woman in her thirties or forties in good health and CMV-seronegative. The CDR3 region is CASSLRQVSEAFF. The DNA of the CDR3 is TGTGCCAGCAGCCTCCGACAGGTTTCTGAAGCTTTCTTT. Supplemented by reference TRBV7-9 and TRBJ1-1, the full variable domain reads DTGVSQNPRHKITKRGQNVTFRCDPISEHNRLYWYRQTLGQGPEFLTYFQNEAQLEKSRLLSDRFSAERPKGSFSTLEIQRTEQGDSAMYLCASSLRQVSEAFFGQGTRLTVV.